The clone carrying this T cell receptor (beta chain) was picked up a small number of times. Antigen specificity is unknown. PCR employed 60 Vbeta and 13 Jbeta primers. The repertoire was sequenced with immunoSEQ multiplex PCR; TCRdb's copy has only in-frame clones and lacks some. The repertoire holds 150,000 to 200,000 clones, with roughly four fifths as singletons. This sample was included in a study of cytomegalovirus exposure and HLA in healthy donors. Notes on the study in general: Rare TCR sequences predominated, though certain public TCRs were found in many donors.

The germline V gene has CDR1 LGHNT and CDR2 FRNRAP. The CDR3 is made up of 14 amino acids. The V gene lost 7 bases and the J gene lost 4 bases, with 16 bases spanning the gap. The chain couples TRBV12-5 to TRBJ1-1, with D uncertain. The origin of this receptor is a young man in good health and CMV-seronegative. Sequencing input: PBMCs. The CDR3 sequence is CASAREVWGTEAFF. The CDR3 nucleotides read TGTGCTAGTGCCCGGGAGGTGTGGGGCACTGAAGCTTTCTTT.